Shown below are 18 T cell receptor beta chains from a single sample sequenced in a study of vaccination effects on CD4 cells after COVID-19. Before sequencing, viral peptide pools were used by the ViraFEST assay to expand antigen-specific CD4+ T cells. CD4+ T cell isolation took place after 10 days of culture. BNT162b2 vaccine or mRNA-1273 vaccine was given to participants in two doses. For these TCRs, the target antigens are not known. The repertoire was sequenced with immunoSEQ multiplex PCR; TCRdb's copy has only in-frame clones and lacks some. The sample carries about 28,000 clones, about 70% recorded once. Sample: CD4+ T cells from PBMCs cultured with HCoV-NL63 spike peptides, taken after COVID-19 vaccination. Receptor source: a human donor who received a COVID-19 vaccine.

Only a few counts were recorded for this clone. The chain joins TRBV9 to TRBJ2-5, with 8 bases lining up with TRBD1. V gave up 3 bases and J gave up 5 bases; unmatched junction bases: 6. The CDR3 is 14 residues long. Germline loops: CDR1 SGDLS, CDR2 YYNGEE. CDR3 sequence reads: CASSARQGRETQYF. For the CDR3, the DNA is TGTGCCAGCAGCGCTCGACAGGGGCGCGAGACCCAGTACTTC.

In this sample, this clone turned up once. The chain has TRBV10-1 and TRBJ1-1, with a tentative D call TRBD1 (5 bases). This CDR3 has 14 residues. The germline CDR1 and CDR2 sequences are WNHNN and SYGVQD (reference sequence). V was cut by 4 bases and J by 6 bases, with 15 bases left in between. The CDR3 coding sequence is TGCGCCAGCAGTGTAAGGGGACTCGCGGCTGAAGCTTTCTTT. This translates into CASSVRGLAAEAFF.

The chain uses TRBV4-1 and TRBJ2-7; no clear D. V gave up 0 bases and J gave up 3 bases, with 15 bases separating them. Germline V gene data show CDR1 as MGHRA and CDR2 as YSYEKL. The CDR3 length is 16 residues. Written as DNA, the CDR3 is TGCGCCAGCAGCCAAGATCTTATGGTTTTCTTCTACGAGCAGTACTTC. Its translation is CASSQDLMVFFYEQYF.

The chain is built from TRBV6-5 and TRBJ2-7; no definite D call. This CDR3 comprises 13 residues. Trimming pared 0 bases from V and 10 bases from J, leaving 13 bases between. Per germline, CDR1 MNHEY and CDR2 SVGAGI. For the CDR3, the DNA is TGTGCCAGCAGTTACTCGACCGGGCCCCTCCAGTACTTC. Protein: CASSYSTGPLQYF.

The rearrangement joins TRBV9 to TRBJ2-1; 7 positions agree with TRBD2. V lost 3 bases, J lost 6 bases, and 12 bases stayed unmatched. CDR1 and CDR2 from the germline V gene are SGDLS and YYNGEE. The CDR3 runs to 16 residues. The CDR3 protein is CASSELRSSGTNEQFF. CDR3 sequence (DNA): TGTGCCAGCAGCGAGCTTCGCTCCAGCGGGACCAATGAGCAGTTCTTC. The variable domain in full, completed from reference TRBV9 and TRBJ2-1, reads DSGVTQTPKHLITATGQRVTLRCSPRSGDLSVYWYQQSLDQGLQFLIQYYNGEERAKGNILERFSAQQFPDLHSELNLSSLELGDSALYFCASSELRSSGTNEQFFGPGTRLTVL.

V gene TRBV30 combines with J gene TRBJ2-2, with 7 bases that match TRBD2. V was clipped by 3 bases and J by 4 bases; unmatched bases: 5. This CDR3 has 14 residues. Germline assignment: CDR1 GTSNPN and CDR2 SVGIG (reference sequence). DNA of the CDR3: TGTGCCTGGAGGTCGTCGGGAGGCACCGGGGAGCTGTTTTTT. Its protein product is CAWRSSGGTGELFF.

The gene calls are TRBV29-1 and TRBJ1-2; D gene ambiguous. This CDR3 has 15 residues. CDR1 and CDR2 from the germline V gene are SQVTM and ANQGSEA. The V end was cut by 1 base, the J end by 1 base, with 13 bases between. As DNA, the CDR3 is TGCAGCGTTGAAGGGACGACGCCTGGTAACTATGGCTACACCTTC. Translated, it gives CSVEGTTPGNYGYTF. Drawing the rest from reference TRBV29-1 and TRBJ1-2, the complete variable domain is SAVISQKPSRDICQRGTSLTIQCQVDSQVTMMFWYRQQPGQSLTLIATANQGSEATYESGFVIDKFPISRPNLTFSTLTVSNMSPEDSSIYLCSVEGTTPGNYGYTFGSGTRLTVV.

V and J are TRBV5-1 and TRBJ2-7, with 7 bases aligning to TRBD2. The V gene end was trimmed by 4 bases and the J gene end by 3 bases; junction bases not matched to a gene: 4. The germline CDR1 and CDR2 sequences are SGHRS and YFSETQ. CDR3 length equals 13 residues. The CDR3 DNA is TGCGCCAGCAGCCCGCAGCGGGGCTACGAGCAGTACTTC. Translation gives CASSPQRGYEQYF.

The chain couples TRBV6-4 to TRBJ1-6; TRBD1 agrees at 8 bases. With 0 bases clipped from V and 9 bases from J, the junction kept 1 base outside the gene matches. Germline V gene sequence: CDR1 MRHNA, CDR2 SNTAGT. The CDR3 loop spans 14 amino acids. The CDR3 DNA sequence: TGTGCCAGCAGTGACTCAACAGGGGGTTCACCCCTCCACTTT. Its protein is CASSDSTGGSPLHF.

The chain uses TRBV9 and TRBJ2-1; 8 bases line up with TRBD2. Per the germline V gene, CDR1 is SGDLS and CDR2 is YYNGEE. The junction had 12 bases not matched to a gene; V was cut back by 4 bases and J by 9 bases. The CDR3 contains 15 residues. CDR3 in amino acids: CASSPRGTSGSEQFF. In DNA form, the CDR3 reads TGTGCCAGCAGCCCTCGAGGTACTAGCGGAAGTGAGCAGTTCTTC. The full variable domain, completed using reference TRBV9 and TRBJ2-1, is DSGVTQTPKHLITATGQRVTLRCSPRSGDLSVYWYQQSLDQGLQFLIQYYNGEERAKGNILERFSAQQFPDLHSELNLSSLELGDSALYFCASSPRGTSGSEQFFGPGTRLTVL.

This chain uses TRBV30 with TRBJ1-2; D not resolved. The germline gives CDR1 GTSNPN, CDR2 SVGIG (reference sequence). With 0 bases removed from V and 2 bases from J, the gap between germline ends came to 1 base. The CDR3 covers 11 residues. CDR3: CAWSVNYGYTF. CDR3 bases: TGTGCCTGGAGTGTAAACTATGGCTACACCTTC.

The V and J genes are TRBV5-1 and TRBJ1-1, with a possible D match to TRBD1 (6 bases). V lost 4 bases and J lost 2, with 12 bases in between. This CDR3 comprises 14 residues. The germline V gene encodes CDR1 SGHRS and CDR2 YFSETQ. The CDR3 protein is CASSPGHTNTEAFF. CDR3 sequence (DNA): TGCGCCAGCAGCCCGGGACACACTAACACTGAAGCTTTCTTT.

The chain links TRBV6-4 to TRBJ2-1; 9 positions match TRBD2. Looked up from germline, CDR1 is MRHNA and CDR2 is SNTAGT. This CDR3 is 15 amino acids long. Germline trimming cut 0 bases from V and 7 bases from J; bases unmatched to any gene: 4. In nucleotides, the CDR3 is TGTGCCAGCAGTGACTCTAGCGGGAGCGGGAATGAGCAGTTCTTC. This encodes CASSDSSGSGNEQFF.

The chain uses TRBV4-1 and TRBJ1-5; D is possibly TRBD1 (6 bases). This CDR3 spans 18 amino acids. In germline, CDR1 is MGHRA, CDR2 YSYEKL. The ends were cut back, 1 base at V and 3 bases at J, with 19 bases in the middle. Written as DNA, the CDR3 is TGCGCCAGCAGCCAAGGAAGTTGGGGGCGGAGAACCAATCAGCCCCAGCATTTT. Its protein is CASSQGSWGRRTNQPQHF.

The chain has TRBV5-1 and TRBJ2-3, with a possible D match to TRBD2 (6 bases). The CDR3 is 16 amino acids. Trimming removed 2 bases at V and 1 base at J, with 14 bases between. Germline CDR1 SGHRS, CDR2 YFSETQ. This CDR3 reads CASSFSSGFGTDTQYF. The CDR3 nucleotides read TGCGCCAGCAGCTTCTCCAGCGGGTTTGGCACAGATACGCAGTATTTT. The whole variable domain, remainder taken from reference TRBV5-1 and TRBJ2-3, is KAGVTQTPRYLIKTRGQQVTLSCSPISGHRSVSWYQQTPGQGLQFLFEYFSETQRNKGNFPGRFSGRQFSNSRSEMNVSTLELGDSALYLCASSFSSGFGTDTQYFGPGTRLTVL.

The chain joins TRBV30 to TRBJ1-4; D remains ambiguous. CDR3 size: 13 residues. Per germline, CDR1 GTSNPN and CDR2 SVGIG (reference sequence). V lost 3 bases and J 4 bases, leaving 9 bases between the germline ends. CDR3 loop: CAWRKGFNEKLFF. The CDR3 DNA reads TGTGCCTGGAGAAAAGGATTTAATGAAAAACTGTTTTTT.

The chain joins TRBV9 to TRBJ1-1; TRBD1 aligns across 10 bases. Germline CDR1 reads SGDLS; CDR2 reads YYNGEE. The CDR3 length is 15 residues. The junction had 7 bases not matched to a gene; V was cut back by 3 bases and J by 5 bases. The CDR3 nucleotides read TGTGCCAGCAGCGGACAGGGGGCAATGAGGACTGAAGCTTTCTTT. Its protein is CASSGQGAMRTEAFF. The whole variable domain, remainder taken from reference TRBV9 and TRBJ1-1, is DSGVTQTPKHLITATGQRVTLRCSPRSGDLSVYWYQQSLDQGLQFLIQYYNGEERAKGNILERFSAQQFPDLHSELNLSSLELGDSALYFCASSGQGAMRTEAFFGQGTRLTVV.

V and J are TRBV6-5 and TRBJ1-2, with D tentatively TRBD1 (5 bases). This CDR3 contains 12 residues. The germline V and J ends were trimmed by 5 bases and 5 bases, with 9 bases remaining between them. CDR1 and CDR2 (germline): MNHEY, SVGAGI. The CDR3 bases are TGTGCCAGCAGTAACCGACAGTATGGCTACACCTTC. Translated: CASSNRQYGYTF.